The rows below give T cell receptor beta chains drawn from one sample of a study of blood T cell repertoires in COVID-19. Profiling relied on immunoSEQ multiplex PCR, and the TCRdb table lists in-frame clones only, not all of them. The data hold about 280,000 clones, with about nine tenths observed a single time. The specimen sequenced was PBMCs or T cells enriched from blood (not recorded which). The origin of the receptors is a woman in her sixties or seventies who had recovered from COVID-19. Both conserved end residues are trimmed from each CDR3.

J gene: TRBJ1-1
V gene: TRBV7-9
CDR3 protein: ASVETEAF

J gene: TRBJ1-4
V gene: TRBV27
CDR3 protein: ASSLAGQPEKLF

J gene: TRBJ1-1
V gene: TRBV7-3
CDR3 protein: ASSRSGLNTEAF

J gene: TRBJ2-1
V gene: TRBV6-1
CDR3 protein: ASSESQRGYNEQF

J gene: TRBJ1-1
V gene: TRBV19
CDR3 protein: ASSILSEAF

J gene: TRBJ2-1
V gene: TRBV5-5
CDR3 protein: ASSQLAAGNEQF

J gene: TRBJ1-4
V gene: TRBV7-9
CDR3 protein: ASSLGTQGNEKLF

J gene: TRBJ1-6
V gene: TRBV9
CDR3 protein: ASSVEAGVGYSPLH

J gene: TRBJ2-1
V gene: TRBV28
CDR3 protein: ASSLSTYSHNEQF

J gene: TRBJ1-2
V gene: TRBV4-1
CDR3 protein: ASSQRQEPNYGYT

J gene: TRBJ1-4
V gene: TRBV18
CDR3 protein: ASSQQQGSNEKLF

J gene: TRBJ2-1
V gene: TRBV6-1
CDR3 protein: ASSAGLAGNYNEQF

J gene: TRBJ2-3
V gene: TRBV4-2
CDR3 protein: ASSQDLAGMEDTQY

J gene: TRBJ2-2
V gene: TRBV5-1
CDR3 protein: ASSLLGELF

J gene: TRBJ1-2
V gene: TRBV7-9
CDR3 protein: ASSAQQGKGIGYT

J gene: TRBJ1-2
V gene: TRBV4-1
CDR3 protein: ASSQDPEGKNGYT